The 22 T cell receptor beta chains given below trace back to one sample, sequenced in a study of cytomegalovirus exposure and HLA in healthy donors (dated by TCRdb to the late 2010s). Libraries were prepared through the immunoSEQ multiplex PCR assay. The multiplex PCR relied on a mix of 60 forward primers for TCR Vbeta segments and 13 reverse primers for TCR Jbeta segments. TCRdb mirrors the immuneACCESS table, restricted to in-frame sequences. Some clones are absent from its copies; in checked studies, under half trace to an unresolved V gene, and the reason for the others is unknown. The table for this sample lists tens of thousands of clones; 72% of them were counted only once. Clones ranked in the top ten supply 6.3% of the sample. Sequences were obtained from PBMCs. These TCRs come from a man in his thirties or forties in good health and CMV-seronegative.

Only a few counts were recorded for this clone. CDR3: CATRQAGETQYF. CDR3 in DNA: TGTGCCACCAGGCAAGCGGGAGAGACCCAGTACTTC. The chain carries TRBV19 and TRBJ2-5, with D perhaps matching TRBD2 (6 bases). The CDR3 sequence is 12 residues long. Trimming cost V 10 bases and J 4 bases, with 13 bases left between them. Germline-derived CDR1 and CDR2 are LNHDA and SQIVND (reference sequence).

The gene calls are TRBV2 and TRBJ1-2; 9 bases are a match to TRBD1. V shed 6 bases and J 8 bases; nucleotides not matched to a gene: 10. Germline V gene lookup returns CDR1 SNHLY and CDR2 FYNNEI. The CDR3 totals 14 residues. Here the CDR3 DNA reads TGTGCCAGCAGCCCCCGGGACAGGGTTAGGGGCTACACCTTC. This translates into CASSPRDRVRGYTF.

V usage is TRBV6-8 and J usage is TRBJ1-2; 8 nucleotides line up with TRBD1. This CDR3 is 16 amino acids long. V gave up 6 bases and J gave up 7 bases; unmatched junction bases: 16. Germline V lookup: CDR1 MNHGY, CDR2 SAAAGT. CDR3 DNA: TGTGCCAGCAGCGAAGGGGGGGACAGGCTCTTTGGTGGCTACACCTTC. Translation: CASSEGGDRLFGGYTF.

This clone has more than one count but fewer than ten. The V and J genes are TRBV2 and TRBJ1-2, with 9 bases aligning to TRBD1. The trim removed 6 bases at V and 4 bases at J, leaving 6 bases unmatched. The germline gives CDR1 SNHLY, CDR2 FYNNEI. The CDR3 runs 14 residues. The CDR3 sequence is CASSAGQGIYGYTF. The CDR3 bases are TGTGCCAGCAGCGCGGGACAGGGAATCTATGGCTACACCTTC.

V and J are TRBV2 and TRBJ1-2; tentative D call: TRBD1 (6 bases). The CDR3 covers 15 residues. Trimming took off 0 bases at V and 5 bases at J, with 13 bases between the two ends. Germline V gene sequence: CDR1 SNHLY, CDR2 FYNNEI. The CDR3 here is CASSEAWGGAYGYTF. CDR3 coding DNA: TGTGCCAGCAGTGAAGCGTGGGGGGGCGCTTATGGCTACACCTTC.

The chain uses TRBV19 and TRBJ2-5, with D perhaps matching TRBD2 (6 bases). CDR3 length: 13 amino acids. V was clipped by 3 bases and J by 5 bases, with 10 bases between them. Germline V gene sequence: CDR1 LNHDA, CDR2 SQIVND (reference sequence). CDR3 sequence (DNA): TGTGCCAGTAGTATGATCCGGGAGGAGACCCAGTACTTC. It is translated as CASSMIREETQYF.

The gene calls are TRBV4-1 and TRBJ2-5; 9 bases match TRBD2. V lost 2 bases, J lost 5 bases, and 12 bases stayed unmatched. Germline V lookup: CDR1 MGHRA, CDR2 YSYEKL. The CDR3 loop spans 17 amino acids. The CDR3 is CASSQTPVGLAMETQYF. CDR3 nucleotide sequence: TGCGCCAGCAGCCAAACTCCCGTCGGACTAGCGATGGAGACCCAGTACTTC.

This chain uses TRBV6-1 with TRBJ1-5; D is perhaps TRBD1 (5 bases). The germline V and J ends were trimmed by 4 bases and 4 bases, with 11 bases remaining between them. CDR1 is MNHNS, CDR2 SASEGT, per germline. The CDR3 has 14 residues. The CDR3 region has the DNA TGTGCCAGCAGTGCGGGGGGGGGAAATCAGCCCCAGCATTTT. This gives the protein CASSAGGGNQPQHF.

This chain joins TRBV7-6 and TRBJ2-3; TRBD1 might be the D (6 bases). Germline values: CDR1 SGHVS, CDR2 FNYEAQ. The CDR3 sequence is 15 residues long. Trimming took off 5 bases at V and 0 bases at J, with 12 bases between the two ends. This CDR3 is CASSIRDTSTDTQYF. As DNA, the CDR3 is TGTGCCAGCAGCATTCGGGACACCAGCACAGATACGCAGTATTTT.

The chain carries TRBV15 and TRBJ1-1; 7 bases are a match to TRBD1. Germline V lookup: CDR1 LNHNV, CDR2 YYDKDF (reference sequence). With V trimmed by 5 bases and J by 11 bases, 5 bases remained unmatched. CDR3 length equals 11 residues. CDR3 region: CATSDREWAFF. The CDR3, as DNA: TGTGCCACCAGCGACAGGGAATGGGCTTTCTTT. Using reference TRBV15 and TRBJ1-1 for the parts outside the CDR3, the full variable domain is DAMVIQNPRYQVTQFGKPVTLSCSQTLNHNVMYWYQQKSSQAPKLLFHYYDKDFNNEADTPDNFQSRRPNTSFCFLDIRSPGLGDTAMYLCATSDREWAFFGQGTRLTVV.

This clone was detected only once. The gene calls are TRBV7-9 and TRBJ2-2; 7 nucleotides match TRBD2. V gave up 7 bases and J gave up 9 bases; unmatched junction bases: 17. The germline V gene encodes CDR1 SEHNR and CDR2 FQNEAQ (reference sequence). The CDR3 runs 16 residues. CDR3 in amino acids: CASNLWSADGTRELFF. CDR3 in DNA: TGTGCCAGCAACCTATGGTCGGCGGACGGGACTAGGGAGCTGTTTTTT.

This clone was seen a few times. V and J are TRBV6-1 and TRBJ2-7; 9 bases match TRBD2. V lost 4 bases to trimming and J lost 3 bases; unmatched junction nucleotides: 4. The germline V gene encodes CDR1 MNHNS and CDR2 SASEGT. CDR3 size: 14 residues. This chain's CDR3 is CASSGLAGRYEQYF. CDR3 nucleotide sequence: TGTGCCAGCAGTGGTCTAGCGGGGCGCTACGAGCAGTACTTC.

V usage is TRBV6-1 and J usage is TRBJ2-5; the D gene is possibly TRBD1 (7 bases). The J call may be wrong; the DNA end is better matched by TRBJ2-7. The CDR3 sequence is 15 residues long. In germline, CDR1 is MNHNS, CDR2 SASEGT. This chain's CDR3 is CASSRESAGGYEQYF. The CDR3 DNA is TGTGCCAGCAGTCGTGAGAGTGCAGGGGGGTACGAGCAGTACTTC.

The chain combines TRBV4-2 with TRBJ2-2; the D gene is possibly TRBD1 (5 bases). The CDR3 is made up of 16 amino acids. Germline CDR1 LGHNA, CDR2 YNFKEQ. V was trimmed by 3 bases and J by 0 bases, leaving 11 bases between them. The CDR3 region is CASSQSTVSNTGELFF. CDR3 DNA sequence: TGTGCCAGCAGCCAGTCGACAGTCTCGAACACCGGGGAGCTGTTTTTT.

In its sample, this clone was seen a few times. This chain links TRBV6-5 with TRBJ1-1; possibly TRBD1 for D (5 bases). The CDR3 loop spans 11 amino acids. Germline V gene sequence: CDR1 MNHEY, CDR2 SVGAGI. The ends were cut back, 7 bases at V and 7 bases at J, with 10 bases in the middle. The chain's CDR3 is CASKSTDEAFF. The CDR3 DNA reads as TGTGCCAGCAAATCGACAGATGAAGCTTTCTTT.

This rearrangement joins TRBV5-8 to TRBJ2-7, with a tentative D call TRBD1 (6 bases). The ends were cut back, 1 base at V and 1 base at J, with 15 bases in the middle. Germline V lookup: CDR1 SGHTS, CDR2 YDEGEE. The CDR3 extends over 16 amino acids. For the CDR3, the DNA is TGTGCCAGCAGCTTGTCATACTGGGACACATCCTACGAGCAGTACTTC. Its protein product is CASSLSYWDTSYEQYF.

CDR3 residues: CASSQAEQGLNTEAFF. CDR3 nucleotides: TGTGCCAGCAGCCAAGCGGAACAGGGATTGAACACTGAAGCTTTCTTT. J is TRBJ1-1 and V is TRBV14; D is possibly TRBD1 (6 bases). V shed 1 base and J shed 0 bases, with 12 bases lying between them. In germline, CDR1 is SGHDN, CDR2 FVKESK. This CDR3 is 16 amino acids long.

The chain links TRBV29-1 to TRBJ1-2; D uncertain. There are 16 residues in the CDR3. Germline V gives CDR1 SQVTM, CDR2 ANQGSEA. Deletions cut 1 base from V and 0 bases from J, with 15 bases between. CDR3 amino acids: CSVEGLAMTPNYGYTF. As DNA, the CDR3 is TGCAGCGTTGAAGGGTTGGCAATGACTCCTAACTATGGCTACACCTTC.

The V and J genes are TRBV6-4 and TRBJ2-1, with 8 nucleotides matching TRBD2. This CDR3 region has 16 residues. CDR1 is MRHNA, CDR2 SNTAGT, per germline. Trimming removed 4 bases from V and 1 base from J; junction bases left unmatched: 6. As DNA, the CDR3 is TGTGCCAGCAGTGCAAGCGGGAGCGGATCCTACAATGAGCAGTTCTTC. Its translation is CASSASGSGSYNEQFF.

Turning to this clone: With a much larger clone just one base away, this may be a read error. This sequence joins TRBV5-6 and TRBJ1-1; D perhaps matches TRBD1 (6 bases). This CDR3 region has 13 residues. Trimming removed 2 bases from V and 4 bases from J, with 9 bases in between. Per germline, CDR1 SGHDT and CDR2 YYEEEE. The CDR3 protein is CASSLGQSTEAFF. CDR3 sequence (DNA): TGTGCCAGCAGCTTAGGACAGAGCACTGAAGCTTTCTTT.

This clone was observed a few times. This sequence joins TRBV18 and TRBJ1-1, with D tentatively TRBD1 (5 bases). Trimming stripped 1 base from V and 4 bases from J, with 10 bases between. Germline V gene sequence: CDR1 KGHSH, CDR2 LQKENI. The CDR3 has 14 amino acids. This chain's CDR3 is CASSPLDRGTEAFF. CDR3 nucleotides: TGTGCCAGCTCACCACTCGACAGAGGCACTGAAGCTTTCTTT.

In its sample, this clone was seen a few times. The chain combines TRBV14 with TRBJ1-1; D gene uncertain. The V end lost 4 bases, the J end lost 4 bases, and 10 bases lay between the germline ends. Germline lookup yields CDR1 SGHDN and CDR2 FVKESK. The CDR3 sequence is 13 residues long. CDR3 bases: TGTGCCAGCAGCCCGGAGCGAGGCACTGAAGCTTTCTTT. Translating it yields CASSPERGTEAFF.